This T cell receptor beta chain is from a study of human T cells and chemical hapten exposure. Specified time point: patch test 3, about 24 weeks after DPC sensitization. Treatment indicated: therapeutic diphenylcyclopropenone sensitization with weekly scalp DPC. TCRdb re-derived calls from the RACE reads in MiXCR, one entry per CDR3 protein. This table holds roughly 200,000 distinct CDR3 sequences, 24% found once. This receptor was taken from a woman aged 40 to 55 with alopecia areata. Some clones in this sample may be carry-over from other donors' samples. This material consisted of whole blood, taken in connection with sensitization to the hapten diphenylcyclopropenone (DPC).

This CDR3 reads CSRTRQRDEQYF. For the CDR3, the DNA is TGCAGCCGCACTAGACAGCGCGACGAGCAGTACTTC. The chain has TRBV20-1 and TRBJ2-7, with D tentatively TRBD1 or TRBD2 (5 bases each). Per germline, CDR1 DFQATT and CDR2 SNEGSKA (reference sequence). This CDR3 region has 12 residues.